The present T cell receptor (beta chain) was sequenced within a study of cytomegalovirus exposure and HLA in healthy donors. Study outcomes and limitations: Some public TCRs appeared in many individuals, while most sequences were rare.

A word on this clone: The antigen is not known.

With 60 Vbeta and 13 Jbeta primers, the PCR was carried out. The method was immunoSEQ multiplex PCR; TCRdb's version includes in-frame clones alone and lacks a portion of them. The sample contains about 220,000 clones, roughly 85% of which appear only once. CDR1 is SEHNR and CDR2 is FQNEAQ in the germline V gene (reference sequence). The length of the CDR3 is 11 residues. This TCR derives from a male donor in good health and CMV-seronegative. The V call is TRBV7-9, the J call TRBJ2-5; D not resolved. The end of the DNA fits TRBJ2-7 better, so the J call may be wrong. Input material: PBMCs. The chain's CDR3 is CASSLSYEQYF. The CDR3 region has the DNA TGTGCCAGCAGCCTCTCCTACGAGCAGTACTTC.